The T cell receptor (beta chain) under discussion was sequenced for a study of PD-1 blockade in classical Hodgkin lymphoma. Study-wide findings and caveats: Partial responders and progressors had significantly lower baseline TCR diversity. It was CD4+ TCR diversity, not CD8+, that rose significantly by C4D1.

A note on this clone: The antigen is not known.

Stated time point: cycle 4 day 1 (C4D1), after 5 to 7 weeks of nivolumab. Relapses following autologous stem cell transplantation were seen in all patients, with brentuximab vedotin exposure varying. V was pared by 6 bases and J by 4 bases, with 9 bases between. This CDR3 comprises 12 residues. Germline lookup yields CDR1 MNHNS and CDR2 SASEGT. Assay used: immunoSEQ multiplex PCR; TCRdb lists only in-frame clones, some missing. The sample lists about 96,000 clones, about 92% occurring once. The sample was peripheral blood mononuclear cells (PBMCs), taken before the fourth cycle of nivolumab. The V and J genes are TRBV6-1 and TRBJ2-5; a possible D gene is TRBD1 (6 bases). The sequence was obtained from a human donor with classical Hodgkin lymphoma. Here the CDR3 DNA reads TGTGCCAGCAGACCAGGGGCAGAGACCCAGTACTTC. Encoded protein: CASRPGAETQYF.